The rows below give T cell receptor beta chains drawn from one sample of a study of blood T cell repertoires in COVID-19. The assay was immunoSEQ multiplex PCR, and TCRdb's table has in-frame clones only and misses some. The sample holds 330,000 or so clones, 80% to 95% seen once. The sequenced material came from PBMCs or T cells enriched from blood (not recorded which). These receptor sequences come from a woman younger than 45 who had recovered from COVID-19. Both conserved end residues are part of each CDR3. A D gene is named only where the DNA matches it firmly.

d_call j_call v_call cdr3_aa cdr3_nt
NA TRBJ1-5 TRBV2 CASSEGTNNQPQHF TGTGCCAGCAGTGAGGGGACAAATAATCAGCCCCAGCATTTT
NA TRBJ2-1 TRBV6-5 CASTTSRQDYNEQFF TGTGCCAGCACTACCTCCCGACAGGACTACAATGAGCAGTTCTTC
TRBD1 TRBJ2-5 TRBV7-2 CASSSPPDRQTQYF TGTGCCAGCAGCTCGCCCCCGGACAGGCAGACCCAGTACTTC
TRBD1 TRBJ2-5 TRBV20-1 CSASDRNRGQGETQYF TGCAGTGCTAGTGACAGGAACAGGGGACAAGGGGAGACCCAGTACTTC
TRBD1 TRBJ2-2 TRBV4-2 CASSPELTGGLVGELFF TGTGCCAGCAGCCCGGAGTTGACAGGGGGCTTGGTCGGGGAGCTGTTTTTT
NA TRBJ2-3 TRBV5-1 CASSLVAASTDTQYF TGCGCCAGCAGCTTGGTAGCAGCTAGCACAGATACGCAGTATTTT
TRBD1 TRBJ1-2 TRBV28 CASSFPRGLGYTF TGTGCCAGCAGTTTTCCCAGGGGGCTAGGCTACACCTTC
NA TRBJ1-2 TRBV3-1/TRBV3-2 CASSPYRQGVNYGYTF TGTGCCAGCAGCCCGTACAGGCAGGGCGTTAACTATGGCTACACCTTC
TRBD2 TRBJ2-7 TRBV7-8 CASSLAETSGEQYF TGTGCCAGCAGCTTAGCAGAGACTAGCGGCGAGCAGTACTTC
NA TRBJ2-5 TRBV7-2 CASSPGGLKETQYF TGTGCCAGCAGCCCCGGGGGACTTAAAGAGACCCAGTACTTC